This T cell receptor (beta chain) derives from a study of T-cell memory formation after mild COVID-19. General study points: Clones which contracted sat mainly in CM and EM if CD4+, and in EMRA if CD8+. Nothing showed for sure that second-wave clones peaking on day 37 were SARS-CoV-2 specific. Clones that contracted from day 15 to 85 had balanced CD4/CD8; later expanders were CD4+ biased. The study detected some responding clones in pre-infection memory, suggesting cross-reactive memory joined.

Germline V CDR1 and CDR2: SEHNR, FQNEAQ (reference sequence). The CDR3 is 15 residues long. V lost 5 bases to trimming and J lost 3 bases; unmatched junction nucleotides: 3. As concerns this clonotype: The antigen is unknown.

TCRdb re-called the 5' RACE reads with MiXCR, one entry per CDR3 protein. The repertoire has 500,000 to 600,000 distinct CDR3 sequences, 15% to 20% of them found once; the top ten carry around 12%. The sample consisted of PBMCs or a T cell subset sorted from them (not recorded which). The gene calls are TRBV7-9 and TRBJ2-1, with 11 nucleotides matching TRBD1. The receptor was isolated from an adult woman who had mild COVID-19 (a few samples of this study predate the infection). Cell type and time point are not known. The CDR3 region has the DNA TGTGCCAGCAGCGACGGGACAGGGGGCTACAATGAGCAGTTCTTC. This sequence encodes CASSDGTGGYNEQFF.